The source of this TCR beta chain is a study of blood T cell repertoires in COVID-19. Overall study context: Samples representing acute and convalescent COVID-19 were sourced from the United States, Italy and Spain. In each case, the material was cDNA or gDNA derived from T cells, B-cell-depleted T cells, or PBMCs.

The CDR3 is 14 residues long. Germline assignment: CDR1 LNHNV and CDR2 YYDKDF (reference sequence). V lost 0 bases, J lost 7 bases, and 13 bases lay in between. The authors' processing: Estimated nucleated cell counts came from reference gene primer amplification. The repertoire was sequenced with immunoSEQ multiplex PCR; TCRdb's copy has only in-frame clones and lacks some. V, J and clone size are taken as reported in that table, and D and trimming were inferred from the DNA itself. The table has about 110,000 clones, about 84% seen once; the top ten hold around 14%. Sample: peripheral blood. The V and J genes are TRBV15 and TRBJ2-7; D possibly corresponds to TRBD2 (5 bases). This receptor was obtained from a woman aged 55-70 years with acute or convalescent COVID-19. For the CDR3, the DNA is TGTGCCACCAGCAGAGATATGGGCTCGGGAGAGCAGTACTTC. It specifies CATSRDMGSGEQYF.